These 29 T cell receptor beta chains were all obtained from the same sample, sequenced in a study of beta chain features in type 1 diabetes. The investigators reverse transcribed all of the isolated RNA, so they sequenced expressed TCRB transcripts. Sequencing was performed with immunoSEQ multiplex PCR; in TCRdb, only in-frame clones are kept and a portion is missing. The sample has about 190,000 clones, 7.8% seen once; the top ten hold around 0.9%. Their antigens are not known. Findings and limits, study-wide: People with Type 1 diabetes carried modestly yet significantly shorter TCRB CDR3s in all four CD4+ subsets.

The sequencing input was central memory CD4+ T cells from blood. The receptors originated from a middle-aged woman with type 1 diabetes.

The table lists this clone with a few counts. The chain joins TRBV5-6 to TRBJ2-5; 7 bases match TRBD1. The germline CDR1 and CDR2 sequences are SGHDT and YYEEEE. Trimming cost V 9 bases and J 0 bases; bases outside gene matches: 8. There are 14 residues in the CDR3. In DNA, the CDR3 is TGTGCCACCAACCGGGACAGATACCAAGAGACCCAGTACTTC. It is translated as CATNRDRYQETQYF.

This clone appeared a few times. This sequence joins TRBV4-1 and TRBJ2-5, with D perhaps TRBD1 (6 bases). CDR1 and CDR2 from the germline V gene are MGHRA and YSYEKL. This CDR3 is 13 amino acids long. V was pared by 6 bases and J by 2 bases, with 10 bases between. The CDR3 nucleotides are TGCGCCAGCAGTAGGGGGATTCAAGAGACCCAGTACTTC. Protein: CASSRGIQETQYF.

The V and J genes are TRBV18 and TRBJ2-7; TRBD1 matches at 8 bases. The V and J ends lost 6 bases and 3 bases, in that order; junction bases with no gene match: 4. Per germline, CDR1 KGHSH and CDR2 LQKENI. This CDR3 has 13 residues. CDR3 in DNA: TGTGCCAGCTCGGCGGGACAGGACTACGAGCAGTACTTC. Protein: CASSAGQDYEQYF.

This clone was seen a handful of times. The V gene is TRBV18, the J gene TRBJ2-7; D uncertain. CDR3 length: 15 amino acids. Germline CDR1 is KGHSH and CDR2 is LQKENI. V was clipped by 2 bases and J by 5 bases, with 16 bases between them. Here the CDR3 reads CASSPSYLETNEQYF. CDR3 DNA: TGTGCCAGCTCACCATCCTATCTAGAAACGAACGAGCAGTACTTC. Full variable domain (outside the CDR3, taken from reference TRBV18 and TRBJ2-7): NAGVMQNPRHLVRRRGQEARLRCSPMKGHSHVYWYRQLPEEGLKFMVYLQKENIIDESGMPKERFSAEFPKEGPSILRIQQVVRGDSAAYFCASSPSYLETNEQYFGPGTRLTVT.

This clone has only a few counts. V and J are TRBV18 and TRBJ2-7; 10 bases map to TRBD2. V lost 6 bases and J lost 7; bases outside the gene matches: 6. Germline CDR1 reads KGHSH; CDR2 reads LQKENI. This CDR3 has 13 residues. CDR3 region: CASSFKAGGEQYF. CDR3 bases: TGTGCCAGCTCGTTCAAAGCGGGAGGGGAGCAGTACTTC.

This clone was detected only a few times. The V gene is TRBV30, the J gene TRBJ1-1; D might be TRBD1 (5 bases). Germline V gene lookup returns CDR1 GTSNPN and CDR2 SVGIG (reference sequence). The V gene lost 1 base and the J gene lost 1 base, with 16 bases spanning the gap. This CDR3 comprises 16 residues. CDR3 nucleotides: TGTGCCTGGAGTGCCGAATTTTCGGGGGGGAACACTGAAGCTTTCTTT. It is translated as CAWSAEFSGGNTEAFF.

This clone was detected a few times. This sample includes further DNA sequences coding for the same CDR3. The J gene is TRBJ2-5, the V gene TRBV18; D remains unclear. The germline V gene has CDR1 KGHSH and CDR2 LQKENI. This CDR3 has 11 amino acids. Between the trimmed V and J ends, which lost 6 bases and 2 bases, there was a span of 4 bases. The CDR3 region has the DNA TGTGCCAGCTCTCTTCAAGAGACCCAGTACTTC. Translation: CASSLQETQYF.

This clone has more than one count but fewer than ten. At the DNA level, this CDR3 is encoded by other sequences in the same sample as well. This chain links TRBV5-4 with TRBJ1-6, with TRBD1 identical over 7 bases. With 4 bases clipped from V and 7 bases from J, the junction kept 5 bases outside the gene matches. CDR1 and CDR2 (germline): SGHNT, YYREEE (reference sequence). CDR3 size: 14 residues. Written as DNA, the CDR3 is TGTGCCAGCAGCCTGGACAGGACAAATTCACCCCTCCACTTT. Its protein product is CASSLDRTNSPLHF. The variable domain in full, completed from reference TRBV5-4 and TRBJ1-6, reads ETGVTQSPTHLIKTRGQQVTLRCSSQSGHNTVSWYQQALGQGPQFIFQYYREEENGRGNFPPRFSGLQFPNYSSELNVNALELDDSALYLCASSLDRTNSPLHFGNGTRLTVT.

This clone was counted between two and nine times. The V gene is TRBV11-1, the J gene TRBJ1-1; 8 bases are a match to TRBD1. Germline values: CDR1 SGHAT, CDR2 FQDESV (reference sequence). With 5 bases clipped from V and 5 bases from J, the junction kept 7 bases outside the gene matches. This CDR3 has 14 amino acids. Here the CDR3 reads CASSPQGAGTEAFF. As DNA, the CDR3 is TGTGCCAGCAGCCCCCAGGGGGCAGGTACTGAAGCTTTCTTT.

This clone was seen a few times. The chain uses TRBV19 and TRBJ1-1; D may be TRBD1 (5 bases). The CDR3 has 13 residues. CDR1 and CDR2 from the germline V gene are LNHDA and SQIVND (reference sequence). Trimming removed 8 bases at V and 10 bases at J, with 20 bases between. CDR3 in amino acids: CASHDRQQVAAFF. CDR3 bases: TGTGCCAGTCACGACCGGCAACAGGTCGCAGCTTTCTTT.

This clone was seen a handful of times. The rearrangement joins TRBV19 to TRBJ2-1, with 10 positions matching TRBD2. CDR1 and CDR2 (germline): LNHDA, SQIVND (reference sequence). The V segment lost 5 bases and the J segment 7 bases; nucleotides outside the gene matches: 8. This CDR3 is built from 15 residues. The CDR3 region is CASSSLAGWGNEQFF. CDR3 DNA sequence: TGTGCCAGTAGTTCACTAGCGGGATGGGGAAATGAGCAGTTCTTC.

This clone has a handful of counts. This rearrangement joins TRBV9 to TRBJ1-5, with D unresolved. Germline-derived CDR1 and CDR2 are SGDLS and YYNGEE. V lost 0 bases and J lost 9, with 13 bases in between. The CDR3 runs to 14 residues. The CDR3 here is CASSVEPSGWPQHF. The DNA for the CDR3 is TGTGCCAGCAGCGTAGAACCGTCCGGGTGGCCCCAGCATTTT. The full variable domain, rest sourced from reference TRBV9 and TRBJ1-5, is DSGVTQTPKHLITATGQRVTLRCSPRSGDLSVYWYQQSLDQGLQFLIQYYNGEERAKGNILERFSAQQFPDLHSELNLSSLELGDSALYFCASSVEPSGWPQHFGDGTRLSIL.

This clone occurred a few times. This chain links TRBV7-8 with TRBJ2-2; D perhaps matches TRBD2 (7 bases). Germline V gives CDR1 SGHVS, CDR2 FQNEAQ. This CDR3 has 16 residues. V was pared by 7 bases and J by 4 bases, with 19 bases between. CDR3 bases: TGTGCCAGCATCGACGCGGGGGCAGTCGGCACCGGGGAGCTGTTTTTT. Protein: CASIDAGAVGTGELFF.

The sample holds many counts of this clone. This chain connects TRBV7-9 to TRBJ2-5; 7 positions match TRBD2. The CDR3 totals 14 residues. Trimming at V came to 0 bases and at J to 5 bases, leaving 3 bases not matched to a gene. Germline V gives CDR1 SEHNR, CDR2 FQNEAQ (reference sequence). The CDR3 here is CASSLATSLETQYF. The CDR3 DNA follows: TGTGCCAGCAGCTTAGCGACTAGCCTCGAGACCCAGTACTTC.

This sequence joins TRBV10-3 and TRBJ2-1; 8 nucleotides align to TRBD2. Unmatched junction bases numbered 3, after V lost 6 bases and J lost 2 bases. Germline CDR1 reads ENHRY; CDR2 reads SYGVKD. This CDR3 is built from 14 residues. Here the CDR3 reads CAIRGLEAYNEQFF. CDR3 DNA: TGTGCCATCAGGGGACTAGAGGCCTACAATGAGCAGTTCTTC.

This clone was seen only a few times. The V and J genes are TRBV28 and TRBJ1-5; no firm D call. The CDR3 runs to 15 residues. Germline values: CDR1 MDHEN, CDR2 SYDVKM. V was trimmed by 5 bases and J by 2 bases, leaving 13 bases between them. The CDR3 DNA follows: TGTGCCAGCAGTCCCAACCTTCGGGGCAATCAGCCCCAGCATTTT. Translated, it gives CASSPNLRGNQPQHF.

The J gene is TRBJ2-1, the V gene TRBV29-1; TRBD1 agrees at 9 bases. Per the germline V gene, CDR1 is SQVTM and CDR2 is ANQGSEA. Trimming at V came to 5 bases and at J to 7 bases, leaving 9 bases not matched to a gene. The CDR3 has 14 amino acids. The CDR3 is CSVSGTGRRNEQFF. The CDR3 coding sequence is TGCAGCGTTTCCGGGACAGGGCGTCGGAATGAGCAGTTCTTC.

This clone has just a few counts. The DNA for the CDR3 is TGTGCCAGCAGCCCGACTAGTTTGGGTGAGCAGTTCTTC. It translates to CASSPTSLGEQFF. This chain uses TRBV7-7 with TRBJ2-1; D is perhaps TRBD2 (6 bases). The germline CDR1 and CDR2 sequences are SSHAT and FNYEAQ (reference sequence). V lost 5 bases and J 9 bases, leaving 14 bases between the germline ends. The CDR3 has 13 amino acids.

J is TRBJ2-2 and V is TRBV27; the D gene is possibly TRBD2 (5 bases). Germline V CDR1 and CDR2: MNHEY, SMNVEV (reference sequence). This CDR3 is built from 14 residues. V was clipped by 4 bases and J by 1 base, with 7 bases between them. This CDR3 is CASSSGWNTGELFF. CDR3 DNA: TGTGCCAGCAGTTCGGGATGGAACACCGGGGAGCTGTTTTTT.

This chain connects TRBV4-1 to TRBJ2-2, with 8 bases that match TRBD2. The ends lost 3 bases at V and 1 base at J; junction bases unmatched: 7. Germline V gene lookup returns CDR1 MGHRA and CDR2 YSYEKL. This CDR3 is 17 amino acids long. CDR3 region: CASSHGRGAKNTGELFF. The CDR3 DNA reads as TGCGCCAGCAGCCACGGGAGGGGGGCCAAGAACACCGGGGAGCTGTTTTTT.

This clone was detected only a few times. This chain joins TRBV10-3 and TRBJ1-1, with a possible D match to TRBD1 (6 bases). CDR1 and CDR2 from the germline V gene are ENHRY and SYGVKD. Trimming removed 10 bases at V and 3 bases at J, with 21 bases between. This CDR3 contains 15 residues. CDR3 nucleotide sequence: TGTGCCAGCAGCCCCCATACAGGGTCTTACACTGAAGCTTTCTTT. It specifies CASSPHTGSYTEAFF.

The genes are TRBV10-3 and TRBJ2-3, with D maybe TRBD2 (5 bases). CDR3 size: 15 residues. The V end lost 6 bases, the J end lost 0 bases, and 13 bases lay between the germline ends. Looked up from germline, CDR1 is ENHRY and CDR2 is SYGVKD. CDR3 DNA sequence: TGTGCCATCAGGCAGGACTTCACTAGCACAGATACGCAGTATTTT. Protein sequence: CAIRQDFTSTDTQYF.

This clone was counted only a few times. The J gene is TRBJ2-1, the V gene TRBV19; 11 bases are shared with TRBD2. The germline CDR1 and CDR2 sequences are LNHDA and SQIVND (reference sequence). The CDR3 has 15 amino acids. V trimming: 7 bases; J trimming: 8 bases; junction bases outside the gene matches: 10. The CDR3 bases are TGTGCCAGTAATCCTCTAGCGGGGGGCTCGGATGAGCAGTTCTTC. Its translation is CASNPLAGGSDEQFF.

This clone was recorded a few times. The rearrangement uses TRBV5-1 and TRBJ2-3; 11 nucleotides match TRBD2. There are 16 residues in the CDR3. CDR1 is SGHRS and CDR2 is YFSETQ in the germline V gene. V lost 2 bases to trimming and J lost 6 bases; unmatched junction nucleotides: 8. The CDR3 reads CASSLRTSGSGDTQYF. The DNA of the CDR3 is TGCGCCAGCAGCTTAAGGACTAGCGGGTCGGGCGATACGCAGTATTTT.

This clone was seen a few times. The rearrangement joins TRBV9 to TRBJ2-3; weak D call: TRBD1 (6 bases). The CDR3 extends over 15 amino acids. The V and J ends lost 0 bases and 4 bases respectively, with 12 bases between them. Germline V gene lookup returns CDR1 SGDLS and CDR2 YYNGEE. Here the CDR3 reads CASSVGVRGSDTQYF. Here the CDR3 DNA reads TGTGCCAGCAGCGTAGGCGTCAGGGGCTCAGATACGCAGTATTTT.

CDR3 sequence: CASSLEAGGTDTQYF. CDR3 DNA: TGTGCCAGCAGCTTAGAAGCGGGGGGCACAGATACGCAGTATTTT. The genes are TRBV7-9 and TRBJ2-3; TRBD2 aligns across 8 bases. Germline CDR1 and CDR2: SEHNR and FQNEAQ (reference sequence). The J segment lost 1 base and the V segment lost 1 base, leaving 1 base of the junction unmatched. CDR3 length equals 15 residues.

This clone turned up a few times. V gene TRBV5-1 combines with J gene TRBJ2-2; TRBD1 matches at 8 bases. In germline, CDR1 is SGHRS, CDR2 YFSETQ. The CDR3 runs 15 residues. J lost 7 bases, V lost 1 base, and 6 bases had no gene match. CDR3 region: CASSLPGGSVGELFF. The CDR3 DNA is TGCGCCAGCAGCTTGCCAGGGGGCAGTGTCGGGGAGCTGTTTTTT.

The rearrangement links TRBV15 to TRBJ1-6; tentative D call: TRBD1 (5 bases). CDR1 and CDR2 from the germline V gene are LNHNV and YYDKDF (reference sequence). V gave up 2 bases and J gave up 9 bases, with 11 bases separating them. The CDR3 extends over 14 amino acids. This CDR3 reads CATSRQGIPSPLHF. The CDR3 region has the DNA TGTGCCACCAGCAGACAGGGTATTCCTTCACCCCTCCACTTT.

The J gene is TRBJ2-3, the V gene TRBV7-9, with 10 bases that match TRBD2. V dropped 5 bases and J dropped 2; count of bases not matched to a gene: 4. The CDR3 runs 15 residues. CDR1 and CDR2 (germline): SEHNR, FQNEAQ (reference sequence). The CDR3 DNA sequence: TGTGCCAGCAGCGGTCTAGCGGGGGACACAGATACGCAGTATTTT. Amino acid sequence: CASSGLAGDTDTQYF.